One and the same sample provided the 26 T cell receptor beta chains below, sequenced in a study of blood T cell repertoires in COVID-19. Using immunoSEQ multiplex PCR, the repertoire was profiled, and TCRdb retains in-frame clones only, with some absent. Here the sample spans 250,000 or so clones, approximately 86% being singletons. Sequenced material: peripheral blood. These receptor sequences come from a man between 40 and 49 years old with active or convalescent COVID-19.

The V gene is TRBV12-3 or TRBV12-4, the J gene TRBJ1-2; perhaps TRBD1 as D (5 bases). The V and J ends lost 5 bases and 8 bases respectively, with 15 bases between them. The CDR3 totals 13 residues. The CDR3 here is CASSGVGEGGYTF. The CDR3 DNA reads TGTGCCAGCAGTGGGGTGGGGGAGGGCGGCTACACCTTC.

The chain employs TRBV9 and TRBJ2-3; D is unresolved. Germline values: CDR1 SGDLS, CDR2 YYNGEE. V was cut by 2 bases and J by 4 bases, with 14 bases left in between. The CDR3 totals 15 residues. In DNA form, the CDR3 reads TGTGCCAGCAGCGTCGAGGCCCTGGAATCAGATACGCAGTATTTT. The encoded protein is CASSVEALESDTQYF.

The chain couples TRBV19 to TRBJ2-7, with a weak D call TRBD2 (6 bases). Germline V lookup: CDR1 LNHDA, CDR2 SQIVND (reference sequence). The CDR3 covers 14 residues. The V end was cut by 1 base, the J end by 2 bases, with 9 bases between. CDR3 DNA sequence: TGTGCCAGTAGTATAGTTAGCGGTACCTACGAGCAGTACTTC. Its translation is CASSIVSGTYEQYF.

The V and J genes are TRBV14 and TRBJ1-1, with TRBD1 matching 9 bases. The length of the CDR3 is 19 residues. V lost 4 bases to trimming and J lost 0 bases; unmatched junction nucleotides: 15. Germline CDR1 reads SGHDN; CDR2 reads FVKESK. The CDR3 here is CASSPLPVGTGTMNTEAFF. The CDR3, as DNA: TGTGCCAGCAGCCCTCTCCCTGTTGGGACAGGGACTATGAACACTGAAGCTTTCTTT.

The chain is built from TRBV18 and TRBJ2-7; 8 bases fit TRBD1. The CDR3 is 13 residues long. The germline CDR1 and CDR2 sequences are KGHSH and LQKENI. The junction had 0 bases not matched to a gene; V was cut back by 0 bases and J by 5 bases. The CDR3, as DNA: TGTGCCAGCTCACCACCGGGACAGGACGAGCAGTACTTC. Translation gives CASSPPGQDEQYF.

This chain links TRBV2 with TRBJ2-1; TRBD2 agrees at 8 bases. The germline V gene has CDR1 SNHLY and CDR2 FYNNEI. V dropped 6 bases and J dropped 10; count of bases not matched to a gene: 14. The CDR3 has 15 amino acids. CDR3 in amino acids: CASRVLAGKFSEQFF. DNA for the CDR3: TGTGCCAGCAGGGTTTTAGCGGGGAAATTCTCGGAGCAGTTCTTC. The full variable domain, with the rest looked up from reference TRBV2 and TRBJ2-1, is EPEVTQTPSHQVTQMGQEVILRCVPISNHLYFYWYRQILGQKVEFLVSFYNNEISEKSEIFDDQFSVERPDGSNFTLKIRSTKLEDSAMYFCASRVLAGKFSEQFFGPGTRLTVL.

The V and J genes are TRBV5-1 and TRBJ2-7; 7 nucleotides match TRBD1. Germline loops: CDR1 SGHRS, CDR2 YFSETQ. V was clipped by 0 bases and J by 4 bases; unmatched bases: 10. The CDR3 is made up of 16 amino acids. This CDR3 is CASSLASGTVTYEQYF. The CDR3 DNA reads TGCGCCAGCAGCTTGGCCTCCGGGACAGTGACTTACGAGCAGTACTTC.

A few counts support this clone. The chain employs TRBV2 and TRBJ1-1; D gene uncertain. The CDR3 is made up of 15 amino acids. Germline V CDR1 and CDR2: SNHLY, FYNNEI. V was trimmed by 4 bases and J by 1 base, leaving 13 bases between them. This CDR3 reads CASSGPHRGNTEAFF. CDR3 nucleotides: TGTGCCAGCAGTGGTCCGCACCGGGGGAACACTGAAGCTTTCTTT.

This clone was seen only a few times. The V call is TRBV18, the J call TRBJ2-2; TRBD1 matches 7 bases. From germline, CDR1 is KGHSH and CDR2 LQKENI. V trimming: 8 bases; J trimming: 1 base; junction bases outside the gene matches: 7. This CDR3 contains 15 residues. CDR3 sequence: CASQKTGRNTGELFF. The CDR3 nucleotides are TGTGCCAGCCAAAAGACAGGGCGGAACACCGGGGAGCTGTTTTTT.

The chain links TRBV5-1 to TRBJ1-5; D is unresolved. The V gene's germline CDR1 is SGHRS and CDR2 YFSETQ. This CDR3 region has 14 residues. The ends were cut back, 0 bases at V and 3 bases at J, with 7 bases in the middle. CDR3 sequence: CASSLGADNQPQHF. The CDR3, as DNA: TGCGCCAGCAGCTTGGGCGCCGACAATCAGCCCCAGCATTTT. Drawing the rest from reference TRBV5-1 and TRBJ1-5, the complete variable domain is KAGVTQTPRYLIKTRGQQVTLSCSPISGHRSVSWYQQTPGQGLQFLFEYFSETQRNKGNFPGRFSGRQFSNSRSEMNVSTLELGDSALYLCASSLGADNQPQHFGDGTRLSIL.

The rearrangement uses TRBV9 and TRBJ2-1; 7 nucleotides align to TRBD1. Per germline, CDR1 SGDLS and CDR2 YYNGEE. J gave up 5 bases and V 0 bases, and 5 bases lay outside the gene matches. CDR3 length equals 15 residues. The DNA of the CDR3 is TGTGCCAGCAGCGTAGGGACAGGAAGCCACAATGAGCAGTTCTTC. It is translated as CASSVGTGSHNEQFF.

The chain joins TRBV6-6 to TRBJ2-7; D gene unclear. The V end lost 0 bases, the J end lost 7 bases, and 10 bases lay between the germline ends. Germline assignment: CDR1 MNHNY and CDR2 SVGAGI (reference sequence). The length of the CDR3 is 13 residues. The CDR3 bases are TGTGCCAGCAGTTACTCCACGACCGGGGAGCAGTACTTC. This sequence encodes CASSYSTTGEQYF.

The chain combines TRBV5-1 with TRBJ1-1, with 9 nucleotides matching TRBD1. The CDR3 totals 14 residues. Germline V gene sequence: CDR1 SGHRS, CDR2 YFSETQ. J gave up 4 bases and V 5 bases, and 6 bases lay outside the gene matches. As DNA, the CDR3 is TGCGCCAGCAGAACGGACAGGGGAAGCACTGAAGCTTTCTTT. It yields the protein CASRTDRGSTEAFF.

In nucleotides, the CDR3 is TGTGCCAGTAGTATAGGGGGCGGTAACAATCAGCCCCAGCATTTT. This translates into CASSIGGGNNQPQHF. The chain employs TRBV19 and TRBJ1-5, with a tentative D call TRBD1 (5 bases). Germline values: CDR1 LNHDA, CDR2 SQIVND (reference sequence). V gave up 1 base and J gave up 3 bases, with 10 bases separating them. The CDR3 runs 15 residues.

The chain employs TRBV25-1 and TRBJ2-7; D is possibly TRBD2 (6 bases). Germline V gives CDR1 MGHDK, CDR2 SYGVNS. CDR3 size: 12 residues. Trimming took off 6 bases at V and 2 bases at J, with 8 bases between the two ends. CDR3 coding DNA: TGTGCCAGCAGGGAGGGGACCTACGAGCAGTACTTC. Its protein is CASREGTYEQYF.

The V and J genes are TRBV29-1 and TRBJ2-2; TRBD1 matches at 8 bases. CDR1 is SQVTM and CDR2 is ANQGSEA in the germline V gene. V gave up 7 bases and J gave up 1 base; unmatched junction bases: 26. The CDR3 totals 21 residues. The CDR3 protein is CSGRGRGLVETGTGNTGELFF. DNA of the CDR3: TGCAGCGGCCGTGGAAGGGGACTCGTGGAAACCGGGACAGGGAACACCGGGGAGCTGTTTTTT.

This clone has a count of ten or more. The chain is built from TRBV4-2 and TRBJ1-1, with TRBD1 identical over 7 bases. The junction had 4 bases not matched to a gene; V was cut back by 0 bases and J by 3 bases. The CDR3 runs to 15 residues. Germline V gene sequence: CDR1 LGHNA, CDR2 YNFKEQ. The CDR3 sequence is CASSQEDRLYTEAFF. In DNA form, the CDR3 reads TGTGCCAGCAGCCAAGAGGACAGGCTTTACACTGAAGCTTTCTTT.

A word on this clone: The sample contains more than one DNA sequence encoding this CDR3. The chain has TRBV3-1 (or the pseudogene TRBV3-2) and TRBJ1-1; 7 nucleotides align to TRBD1. The CDR3 runs to 14 residues. Germline CDR1 LGHDT, CDR2 YNNKEL (reference sequence). The V and J ends lost 3 bases and 3 bases, in that order; junction bases with no gene match: 4. The CDR3 nucleotides read TGTGCCAGCAGCCAGGCAACAGGGGACACTGAAGCTTTCTTT. Its protein product is CASSQATGDTEAFF.

This chain connects TRBV5-6 to TRBJ1-1; D unclear. The CDR3 length is 14 residues. Trimming removed 5 bases from V and 0 bases from J, with 11 bases in between. Germline loops: CDR1 SGHDT, CDR2 YYEEEE. The CDR3 coding sequence is TGTGCCAGCAGGAGGTACGATTTGAACACTGAAGCTTTCTTT. As protein: CASRRYDLNTEAFF.

This chain joins TRBV19 and TRBJ2-1, with 9 bases identical to TRBD2. The germline gives CDR1 LNHDA, CDR2 SQIVND (reference sequence). The CDR3 extends over 15 amino acids. Trimming took 5 bases from V and 6 from J; bases not matched to a gene: 8. CDR3: CASSLLAGLGNEQFF. DNA for the CDR3: TGTGCCAGTAGTCTGCTAGCGGGACTCGGCAATGAGCAGTTCTTC.

The rearrangement uses TRBV30 and TRBJ2-7, with TRBD1 as a possible D gene (6 bases). Trimming removed 3 bases at V and 0 bases at J, with 9 bases between. CDR1 is GTSNPN and CDR2 is SVGIG in the germline V gene (reference sequence). The CDR3 length is 13 residues. CDR3 coding DNA: TGTGCCTGGAGAAGGACAGCCTCCTACGAGCAGTACTTC. This gives the protein CAWRRTASYEQYF.

This chain links TRBV29-1 with TRBJ1-1; tentatively, D is TRBD1 (6 bases). In germline, CDR1 is SQVTM, CDR2 ANQGSEA. V was trimmed by 5 bases and J by 7 bases, leaving 8 bases between them. This CDR3 region has 10 residues. CDR3 nucleotide sequence: TGCAGCGTTATACAGGGTGAAGCTTTCTTT. Residues: CSVIQGEAFF.

The V call is TRBV19, the J call TRBJ1-5, with 7 bases matching TRBD1. From germline, CDR1 is LNHDA and CDR2 SQIVND (reference sequence). V shed 7 bases, J shed 4 bases, and the junction held 16 bases outside the gene matches. CDR3 length: 17 amino acids. CDR3 coding DNA: TGTGCCAGTAAGGGGGCCACACACACAGTGATGAATCAGCCCCAGCATTTT. Translating it yields CASKGATHTVMNQPQHF.

The CDR3 loop is CASSFNSVLTYEQYF. CDR3 bases: TGTGCCAGCAGCTTTAACAGTGTGCTTACCTACGAGCAGTACTTC. The gene calls are TRBV7-2 and TRBJ2-7, with unresolved D. Germline V lookup: CDR1 SGHTA, CDR2 FQGNSA. The V end was cut by 3 bases, the J end by 2 bases, with 14 bases between. The CDR3 consists of 15 residues. Together with reference TRBV7-2 and TRBJ2-7, the CDR3 gives the full variable domain: GAGVSQSPSNKVTEKGKDVELRCDPISGHTALYWYRQSLGQGLEFLIYFQGNSAPDKSGLPSDRFSAERTGGSVSTLTIQRTQQEDSAVYLCASSFNSVLTYEQYFGPGTRLTVT.

This rearrangement joins TRBV20-1 to TRBJ1-1; possibly TRBD1 for D (5 bases). Germline-derived CDR1 and CDR2 are DFQATT and SNEGSKA (reference sequence). The germline V and J ends were trimmed by 8 bases and 7 bases, with 14 bases remaining between them. This CDR3 is built from 11 residues. CDR3 sequence reads: CSSPGFREAFF. CDR3 sequence (DNA): TGCAGTTCACCAGGGTTCCGTGAAGCTTTCTTT.

This clone appeared a single time. This chain links TRBV6-4 with TRBJ2-7; TRBD1 matches at 10 bases. The length of the CDR3 is 16 residues. Trimming at V came to 2 bases and at J to 4 bases, leaving 8 bases not matched to a gene. Germline values: CDR1 MRHNA, CDR2 SNTAGT. The CDR3 here is CASSDRRDRGWYEQYF. The DNA of the CDR3 is TGTGCCAGCAGTGACCGCCGGGACAGGGGATGGTACGAGCAGTACTTC.